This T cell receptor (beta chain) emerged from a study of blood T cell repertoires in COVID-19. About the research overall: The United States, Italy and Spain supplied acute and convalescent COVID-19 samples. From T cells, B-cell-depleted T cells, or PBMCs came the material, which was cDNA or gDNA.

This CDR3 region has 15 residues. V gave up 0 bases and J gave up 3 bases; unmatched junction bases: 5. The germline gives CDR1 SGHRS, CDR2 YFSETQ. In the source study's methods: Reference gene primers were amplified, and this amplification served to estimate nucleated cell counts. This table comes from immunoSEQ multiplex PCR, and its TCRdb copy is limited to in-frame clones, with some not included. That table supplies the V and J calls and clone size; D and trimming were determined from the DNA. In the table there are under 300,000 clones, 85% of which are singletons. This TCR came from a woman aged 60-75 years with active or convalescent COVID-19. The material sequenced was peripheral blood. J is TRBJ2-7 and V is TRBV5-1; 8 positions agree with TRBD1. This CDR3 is CASSLDQGAIYEQYF. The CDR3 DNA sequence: TGCGCCAGCAGCTTGGACCAGGGGGCGATCTACGAGCAGTACTTC.